The 29 T cell receptor beta chains in this list originate from one sample, sequenced in a study of T cell responses to AZD1222 COVID-19 vaccine. Data came from immunoSEQ multiplex PCR; TCRdb stores just in-frame clones and leaves some out. The sample consists of some 150,000 clones, around nine tenths of them appearing once. This specimen was peripheral blood, taken after recovery from COVID-19. The origin of the receptors is an adult who had recovered from COVID-19.

The chain has TRBV10-2 and TRBJ1-4; 9 bases line up with TRBD1. Trimming took 8 bases from V and 7 from J; bases not matched to a gene: 5. Germline V gene data show CDR1 as WSHSY and CDR2 as SAAADI. The CDR3 has 13 residues. CDR3 residues: CASGDRGVEKLFF. The CDR3 DNA follows: TGCGCCAGCGGCGACAGGGGGGTTGAAAAACTGTTTTTT.

DNA for the CDR3: TGTGCCAGCAGCCCGGGACTAGCGGGGGGTATGAACGAGCAGTACTTC. Translated, it gives CASSPGLAGGMNEQYF. The chain uses TRBV5-4 and TRBJ2-7; 15 bases agree with TRBD2. Unmatched junction bases numbered 7, after V lost 4 bases and J lost 5 bases. The CDR3 has 16 amino acids. From germline, CDR1 is SGHNT and CDR2 YYREEE (reference sequence).

The V and J genes are TRBV7-2 and TRBJ1-1, with D maybe TRBD1 (5 bases). CDR3 length: 14 amino acids. The V gene's germline CDR1 is SGHTA and CDR2 FQGNSA. The V gene lost 3 bases and the J gene lost 3 bases, with 11 bases spanning the gap. This chain's CDR3 is CASSLWGSDTEAFF. CDR3 DNA: TGTGCCAGCAGCTTGTGGGGGTCGGACACTGAAGCTTTCTTT. Filled out from reference TRBV7-2 and TRBJ1-1, the complete variable domain reads GAGVSQSPSNKVTEKGKDVELRCDPISGHTALYWYRQSLGQGLEFLIYFQGNSAPDKSGLPSDRFSAERTGGSVSTLTIQRTQQEDSAVYLCASSLWGSDTEAFFGQGTRLTVV.

In DNA, the CDR3 is TGTGCCAGCAGCGGGACAGGGGGAGGGGGCGTCGTGAACACTGAAGCTTTCTTT. As protein: CASSGTGGGGVVNTEAFF. This chain connects TRBV5-6 to TRBJ1-1; TRBD1 aligns across 11 bases. The V gene's germline CDR1 is SGHDT and CDR2 YYEEEE. The junction had 11 bases not matched to a gene; V was cut back by 4 bases and J by 0 bases. This CDR3 is 18 amino acids long.

The chain uses TRBV2 and TRBJ1-4; TRBD1 matches 7 bases. Germline V CDR1 and CDR2: SNHLY, FYNNEI. The CDR3 runs 16 residues. With V trimmed by 6 bases and J by 8 bases, 15 bases remained unmatched. The CDR3 coding sequence is TGTGCCAGCAGCCGCCGCAGACAGGGAGGGGAGGAAAAACTGTTTTTT. The encoded protein is CASSRRRQGGEEKLFF.

The CDR3 bases are TGCGCCAGCAGCTTGTCGGGGACGGGCAATCAGCCCCAGCATTTT. Translated: CASSLSGTGNQPQHF. The gene calls are TRBV5-1 and TRBJ1-5, with a weak D call TRBD1 (5 bases). The length of the CDR3 is 15 residues. Trimming shortened V by 1 base and J by 2 bases, and 10 bases separated the two germline ends. Looked up from germline, CDR1 is SGHRS and CDR2 is YFSETQ. Variable domain in full (rest from reference TRBV5-1 and TRBJ1-5): KAGVTQTPRYLIKTRGQQVTLSCSPISGHRSVSWYQQTPGQGLQFLFEYFSETQRNKGNFPGRFSGRQFSNSRSEMNVSTLELGDSALYLCASSLSGTGNQPQHFGDGTRLSIL.

The chain employs TRBV3-1 (or the pseudogene TRBV3-2) and TRBJ2-3; TRBD2 matches at 9 bases. CDR1 is LGHDT and CDR2 is YNNKEL in the germline V gene (reference sequence). Trimming cost V 5 bases and J 4 bases; bases outside gene matches: 10. The CDR3 runs 16 residues. DNA for the CDR3: TGTGCCAGCAGCATAAATAGGGCGGGAGGGCCAGATACGCAGTATTTT. Its protein product is CASSINRAGGPDTQYF.

The chain recombines TRBV19 with TRBJ2-3, with 11 positions matching TRBD1. V was clipped by 4 bases and J by 4 bases; unmatched bases: 13. Germline V gives CDR1 LNHDA, CDR2 SQIVND (reference sequence). The CDR3 sequence is 18 residues long. CDR3 residues: CASSSFGQGAGRADTQYF. CDR3 nucleotide sequence: TGTGCCAGTAGTAGTTTCGGACAGGGGGCGGGTCGGGCAGATACGCAGTATTTT.

The chain recombines TRBV11-1 with TRBJ2-7, with 8 bases fitting TRBD2. The CDR3 sequence is 14 residues long. Germline V gives CDR1 SGHAT, CDR2 FQDESV (reference sequence). Trimming at V came to 5 bases and at J to 3 bases, leaving 6 bases not matched to a gene. The CDR3 nucleotides are TGTGCCAGCAGCAGAACTAGCGGAGTCTACGAGCAGTACTTC. It is translated as CASSRTSGVYEQYF.

This chain links TRBV4-3 with TRBJ2-3; D unresolved. This CDR3 is built from 16 residues. Germline-derived CDR1 and CDR2 are LGHNA and YSLEER. Trimming removed 1 base from V and 0 bases from J, with 11 bases in between. CDR3 coding DNA: TGCGCCAGCAGCCAAGGTAATGGCGCTAGCACAGATACGCAGTATTTT. This codes for CASSQGNGASTDTQYF.

The chain combines TRBV28 with TRBJ2-7, with 9 bases identical to TRBD1. The V segment lost 1 base and the J segment 6 bases; nucleotides outside the gene matches: 7. The germline CDR1 and CDR2 sequences are MDHEN and SYDVKM. This CDR3 is built from 15 residues. CDR3 nucleotides: TGTGCCAGCAGTTTATCCGGGACAGGGTTAGCCGAGCAGTACTTC. Protein product: CASSLSGTGLAEQYF.

J is TRBJ1-4 and V is TRBV12-3 or TRBV12-4, with TRBD1 identical over 7 bases. The CDR3 has 12 amino acids. Trimming cost V 1 base and J 13 bases; bases outside gene matches: 3. As DNA, the CDR3 is TGTGCCAGCAGTTTAGAGGGACAGATACTGTTTTTT. This encodes CASSLEGQILFF.

The chain is built from TRBV13 and TRBJ2-7; D is perhaps TRBD1 or TRBD2 (7 bases each). The CDR3 has 17 residues. Germline CDR1 reads PRHDT; CDR2 reads FYEKMQ (reference sequence). Between the trimmed V and J ends, which lost 1 base and 2 bases, there was a span of 18 bases. CDR3 nucleotides: TGTGCCAGCAGCTTAGTTGCGGGACAGCGGGGTCCCTACGAGCAGTACTTC. This codes for CASSLVAGQRGPYEQYF. Supplemented by reference TRBV13 and TRBJ2-7, the full variable domain reads AAGVIQSPRHLIKEKRETATLKCYPIPRHDTVYWYQQGPGQDPQFLISFYEKMQSDKGSIPDRFSAQQFSDYHSELNMSSLELGDSALYFCASSLVAGQRGPYEQYFGPGTRLTVT.

The V and J genes are TRBV10-3 and TRBJ2-3; 11 bases are shared with TRBD2. The junction had 5 bases not matched to a gene; V was cut back by 0 bases and J by 0 bases. This CDR3 has 18 amino acids. The germline CDR1 and CDR2 sequences are ENHRY and SYGVKD. DNA of the CDR3: TGTGCCATCAGTGAGTCGCAGCGACTAGCGGGGAGCACAGATACGCAGTATTTT. Translating gives CAISESQRLAGSTDTQYF.

This chain connects TRBV28 to TRBJ1-6, with 7 bases aligning to TRBD1. The CDR3 covers 16 residues. The germline gives CDR1 MDHEN, CDR2 SYDVKM. The V gene end was trimmed by 4 bases and the J gene end by 1 base; junction bases not matched to a gene: 4. The CDR3 sequence: CASSSRGGSYNSPLHF. CDR3 sequence (DNA): TGTGCCAGCAGTTCCAGGGGGGGGTCCTATAATTCACCCCTCCACTTT.

The chain is built from TRBV4-2 and TRBJ2-1; TRBD2 aligns across 7 bases. Looked up from germline, CDR1 is LGHNA and CDR2 is YNFKEQ. V trimming: 0 bases; J trimming: 7 bases; junction bases outside the gene matches: 12. The CDR3 is 17 amino acids. CDR3 residues: CASSQEGLADGRNEQFF. CDR3 DNA: TGTGCCAGCAGCCAAGAAGGGCTAGCGGACGGACGGAATGAGCAGTTCTTC.

This clone was found a few times. The V gene is TRBV18, the J gene TRBJ1-2; D possibly corresponds to TRBD1 (6 bases). The V gene lost 1 base and the J gene lost 7 bases, with 16 bases spanning the gap. Germline V gene data show CDR1 as KGHSH and CDR2 as LQKENI. This CDR3 spans 15 amino acids. The CDR3 protein is CASSPLEQGGGGYTF. DNA for the CDR3: TGTGCCAGCTCACCACTCGAACAGGGAGGCGGTGGCTACACCTTC.

CDR3: CASSHRTLYTQETQYF. CDR3 sequence (DNA): TGCGCCAGCAGTCATCGGACCCTCTACACCCAAGAGACCCAGTACTTC. The J gene is TRBJ2-5, the V gene TRBV23-1; D is unresolved. TRBV23-1 falls under the ORF class, with uncertain function. This CDR3 contains 16 residues. V lost 3 bases and J lost 1, with 15 bases in between.

The genes are TRBV5-1 and TRBJ1-2; possibly TRBD1 for D (5 bases). V gave up 0 bases and J gave up 0 bases, with 18 bases separating them. Germline V gives CDR1 SGHRS, CDR2 YFSETQ. The CDR3 sequence is 18 residues long. CDR3: CASSLGAGTGMANYGYTF. In DNA, the CDR3 is TGCGCCAGCAGCTTGGGGGCTGGAACAGGCATGGCTAACTATGGCTACACCTTC.

The V and J genes are TRBV5-5 and TRBJ2-1; 9 nucleotides align to TRBD2. CDR1 is SGHKS, CDR2 YYEKEE, per germline (reference sequence). The CDR3 totals 14 residues. Trimming cost V 2 bases and J 7 bases; bases outside gene matches: 4. The CDR3 loop is CASSLALAGNEQFF. The CDR3 nucleotides read TGTGCCAGCAGCTTAGCTCTAGCGGGGAATGAGCAGTTCTTC.

CDR3 sequence reads: CASSLAGANDEQFF. CDR3 DNA sequence: TGCGCCAGCAGCTTGGCAGGGGCCAACGATGAGCAGTTCTTC. This chain connects TRBV5-1 to TRBJ2-1; a weak D match, TRBD1 (6 bases). CDR1 is SGHRS and CDR2 is YFSETQ in the germline V gene. The V and J ends lost 0 bases and 8 bases respectively, with 12 bases between them. The CDR3 spans 14 residues.

The chain has TRBV9 and TRBJ2-1; D possibly matches TRBD1 or TRBD2 (5 bases each). CDR3 length: 14 residues. In germline, CDR1 is SGDLS, CDR2 YYNGEE. V was clipped by 3 bases and J by 9 bases, with 16 bases between them. CDR3 coding DNA: TGTGCCAGCAGCGCAACTTCGAGGGACGCTGAGCAGTTCTTC. Amino acids: CASSATSRDAEQFF.

The CDR3 DNA reads as TGTGCCAGCAGCTTGTCGGGGGGCGGTTTTAATGAAAAACTGTTTTTT. Translation: CASSLSGGGFNEKLFF. The rearrangement uses TRBV7-9 and TRBJ1-4, with a weak D call TRBD1 (6 bases). The CDR3 runs to 16 residues. V was pared by 3 bases and J by 4 bases, with 15 bases between. Germline assignment: CDR1 SEHNR and CDR2 FQNEAQ (reference sequence).

The chain couples TRBV9 to TRBJ2-2; D is unclear. The CDR3 contains 14 residues. Germline CDR1 SGDLS, CDR2 YYNGEE. Deletions cut 2 bases from V and 5 bases from J, with 10 bases between. The CDR3 DNA follows: TGTGCCAGCAGCGTGGACGTGGGAACCGGGGAGCTGTTTTTT. Translated, it gives CASSVDVGTGELFF.

J is TRBJ1-4 and V is TRBV21-1; the table calls TRBD1, which could not be checked here. TRBV21-1 is tagged as a pseudogene. The CDR3 is made up of 16 amino acids. In nucleotides, the CDR3 is TGTGCCAGCAGCAAAGGAGACACCCCAACTAATGAAAAACTGTTTTTT. Protein: CASSKGDTPTNEKLFF.

This sequence joins TRBV6-5 and TRBJ2-3; a weak D match, TRBD2 (6 bases). Germline V lookup: CDR1 MNHEY, CDR2 SVGAGI. The CDR3 spans 12 residues. Deletions cut 7 bases from V and 5 bases from J, with 10 bases between. The CDR3 DNA reads TGTGCCAGCAAGGGGACTCTAGATACGCAGTATTTT. Its protein is CASKGTLDTQYF.

This clone occurred once. The chain is built from TRBV6-2 or TRBV6-3 and TRBJ1-5; TRBD1 might be the D (5 bases). Germline V gives CDR1 MNHEY, CDR2 SVGEGT. V lost 6 bases, J lost 9 bases, and 18 bases lay in between. CDR3 length: 14 residues. CDR3 sequence reads: CASSGDVRAGPQHF. The CDR3 nucleotides are TGTGCCAGCAGCGGGGACGTCCGGGCAGGGCCCCAGCATTTT.

The chain carries TRBV28 and TRBJ1-1; 7 bases align to TRBD1. V was pared by 6 bases and J by 5 bases, with 9 bases of the junction left unmatched. The CDR3 contains 14 residues. Germline V gene lookup returns CDR1 MDHEN and CDR2 SYDVKM. As DNA, the CDR3 is TGTGCCAGCAGCCTAGACAGGGTACTTACTGAAGCTTTCTTT. Its translation: CASSLDRVLTEAFF.

The chain carries TRBV3-1 (or the pseudogene TRBV3-2) and TRBJ1-2, with 9 bases matching TRBD1. The CDR3 extends over 16 amino acids. Germline V gene data show CDR1 as LGHDT and CDR2 as YNNKEL (reference sequence). After removal of 0 bases from V and 2 bases from J, the junction contained 4 bases not matched to a gene. The CDR3 reads CASSQDRGTGNYGYTF. For the CDR3, the DNA is TGTGCCAGCAGCCAAGATCGGGGGACAGGGAACTATGGCTACACCTTC.